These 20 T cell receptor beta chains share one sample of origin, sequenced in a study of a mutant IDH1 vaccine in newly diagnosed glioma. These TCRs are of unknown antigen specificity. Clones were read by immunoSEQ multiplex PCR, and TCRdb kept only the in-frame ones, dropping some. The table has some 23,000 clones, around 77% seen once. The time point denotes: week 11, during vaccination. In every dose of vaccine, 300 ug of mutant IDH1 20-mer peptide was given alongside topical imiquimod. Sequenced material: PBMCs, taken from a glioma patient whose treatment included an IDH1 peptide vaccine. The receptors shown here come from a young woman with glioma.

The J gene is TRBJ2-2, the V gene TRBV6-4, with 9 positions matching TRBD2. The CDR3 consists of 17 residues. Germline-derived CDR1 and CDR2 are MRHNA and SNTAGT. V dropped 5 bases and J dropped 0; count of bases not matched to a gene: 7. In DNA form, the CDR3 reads TGTGCCAGCAGTCGAAGCGGGGGGCCCGCGAACACCGGGGAGCTGTTTTTT. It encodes CASSRSGGPANTGELFF.

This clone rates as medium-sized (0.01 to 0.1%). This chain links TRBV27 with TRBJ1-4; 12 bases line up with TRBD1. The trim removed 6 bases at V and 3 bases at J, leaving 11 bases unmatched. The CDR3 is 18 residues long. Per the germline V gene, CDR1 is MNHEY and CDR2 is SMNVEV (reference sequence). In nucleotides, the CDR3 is TGTGCCAGCAGATCCGGGACAGGGGGCGCCGGCTCTAATGAAAAACTGTTTTTT. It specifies CASRSGTGGAGSNEKLFF.

The CDR3 DNA sequence: TGTGCCAGCAGCTTAGGATTCGGGCAGCCCCAGCATTTT. This sequence encodes CASSLGFGQPQHF. The chain combines TRBV7-2 with TRBJ1-5, with D unresolved. Germline CDR1 reads SGHTA; CDR2 reads FQGNSA. The CDR3 has 13 amino acids. V was clipped by 1 base and J by 7 bases, with 8 bases between them.

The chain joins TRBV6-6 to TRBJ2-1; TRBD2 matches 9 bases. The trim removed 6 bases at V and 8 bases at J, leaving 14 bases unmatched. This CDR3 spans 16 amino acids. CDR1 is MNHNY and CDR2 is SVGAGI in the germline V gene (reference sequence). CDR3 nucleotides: TGTGCCAGCAGGGCGCGGACTAGCGCTATTAGGGATGAGCAGTTCTTC. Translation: CASRARTSAIRDEQFF.

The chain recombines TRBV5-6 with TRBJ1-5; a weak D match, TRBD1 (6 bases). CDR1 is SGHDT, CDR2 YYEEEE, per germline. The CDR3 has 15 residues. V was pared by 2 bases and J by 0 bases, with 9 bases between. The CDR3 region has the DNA TGTGCCAGCAGCTTCTACAGGGTTAGCAATCAGCCCCAGCATTTT. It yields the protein CASSFYRVSNQPQHF.

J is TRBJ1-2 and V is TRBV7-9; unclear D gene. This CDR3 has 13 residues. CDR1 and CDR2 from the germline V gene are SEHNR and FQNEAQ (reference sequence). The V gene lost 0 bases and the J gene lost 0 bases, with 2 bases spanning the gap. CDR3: CASSLAANYGYTF. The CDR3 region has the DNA TGTGCCAGCAGCTTAGCAGCTAACTATGGCTACACCTTC.

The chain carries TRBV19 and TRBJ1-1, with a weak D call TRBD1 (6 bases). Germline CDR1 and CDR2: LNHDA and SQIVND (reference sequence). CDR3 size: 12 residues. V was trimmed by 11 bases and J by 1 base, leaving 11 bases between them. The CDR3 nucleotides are TGTGCCTCGGACAGCTGGAACACTGAAGCTTTCTTT. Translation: CASDSWNTEAFF.

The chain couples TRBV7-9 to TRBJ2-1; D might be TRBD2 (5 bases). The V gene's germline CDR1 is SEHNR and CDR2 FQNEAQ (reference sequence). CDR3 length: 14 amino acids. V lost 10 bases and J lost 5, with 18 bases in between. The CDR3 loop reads CATTWASRNNEQFF. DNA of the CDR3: TGTGCCACCACATGGGCTAGCCGCAACAATGAGCAGTTCTTC. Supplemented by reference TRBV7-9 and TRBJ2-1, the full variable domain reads DTGVSQNPRHKITKRGQNVTFRCDPISEHNRLYWYRQTLGQGPEFLTYFQNEAQLEKSRLLSDRFSAERPKGSFSTLEIQRTEQGDSAMYLCATTWASRNNEQFFGPGTRLTVL.

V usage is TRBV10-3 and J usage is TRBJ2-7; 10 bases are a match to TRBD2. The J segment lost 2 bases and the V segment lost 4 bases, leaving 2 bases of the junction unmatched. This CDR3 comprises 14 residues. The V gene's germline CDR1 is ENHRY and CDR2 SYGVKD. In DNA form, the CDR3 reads TGTGCCATCAGTGGCACTAGCGGGACCTACGAGCAGTACTTC. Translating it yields CAISGTSGTYEQYF.

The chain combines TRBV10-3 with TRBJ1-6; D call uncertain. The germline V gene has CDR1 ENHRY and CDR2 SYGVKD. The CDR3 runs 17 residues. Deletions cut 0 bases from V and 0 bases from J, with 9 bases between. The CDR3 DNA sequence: TGTGCCATCAGTGAGTCGAATAGGGTCTCCTATAATTCACCCCTCCACTTT. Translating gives CAISESNRVSYNSPLHF.

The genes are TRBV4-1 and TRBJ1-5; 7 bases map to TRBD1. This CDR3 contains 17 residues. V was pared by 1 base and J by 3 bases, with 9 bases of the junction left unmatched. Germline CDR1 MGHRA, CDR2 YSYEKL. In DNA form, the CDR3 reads TGCGCCAGCAGCCAAGGGAGGGCAGGGGGTAACAATCAGCCCCAGCATTTT. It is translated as CASSQGRAGGNNQPQHF.

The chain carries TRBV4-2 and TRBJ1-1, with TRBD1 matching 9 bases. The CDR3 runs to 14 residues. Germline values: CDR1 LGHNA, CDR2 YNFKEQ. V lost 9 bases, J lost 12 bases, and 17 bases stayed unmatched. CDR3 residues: CASTPTPGTGRTFF. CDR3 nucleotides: TGTGCCAGTACTCCCACCCCGGGGACAGGGAGAACTTTCTTT.

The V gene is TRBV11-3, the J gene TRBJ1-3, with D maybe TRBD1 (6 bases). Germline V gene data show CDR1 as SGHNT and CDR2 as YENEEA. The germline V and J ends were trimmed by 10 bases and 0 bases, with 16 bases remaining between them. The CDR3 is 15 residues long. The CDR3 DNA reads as TGTGCCACCCCCAGGACAGAGAACTCTGGAAACACCATATATTTT. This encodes CATPRTENSGNTIYF.

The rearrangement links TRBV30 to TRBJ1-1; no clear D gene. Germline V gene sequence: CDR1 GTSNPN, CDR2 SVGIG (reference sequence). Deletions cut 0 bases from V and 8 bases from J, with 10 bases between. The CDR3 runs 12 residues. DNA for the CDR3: TGTGCCTGGAGTGTACTAAGTTCCGAAGCTTTCTTT. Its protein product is CAWSVLSSEAFF.

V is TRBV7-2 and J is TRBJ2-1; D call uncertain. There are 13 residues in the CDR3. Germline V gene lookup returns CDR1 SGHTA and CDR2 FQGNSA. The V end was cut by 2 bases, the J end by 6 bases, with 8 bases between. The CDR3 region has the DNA TGTGCCAGCAGCTTAATAAGTCCCAATGAGCAGTTCTTC. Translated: CASSLISPNEQFF.

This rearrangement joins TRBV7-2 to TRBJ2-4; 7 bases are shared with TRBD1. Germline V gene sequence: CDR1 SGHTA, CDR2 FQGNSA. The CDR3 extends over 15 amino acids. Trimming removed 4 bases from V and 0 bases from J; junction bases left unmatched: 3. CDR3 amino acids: CASSSTGLAKNIQYF. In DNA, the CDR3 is TGTGCCAGCAGCTCGACAGGGTTAGCCAAAAACATTCAGTACTTC. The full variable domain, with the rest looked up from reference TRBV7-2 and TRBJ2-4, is GAGVSQSPSNKVTEKGKDVELRCDPISGHTALYWYRQSLGQGLEFLIYFQGNSAPDKSGLPSDRFSAERTGGSVSTLTIQRTQQEDSAVYLCASSSTGLAKNIQYFGAGTRLSVL.

The CDR3 reads CASSAGPNNEQFF. The CDR3 DNA follows: TGTGCCAGCAGTGCAGGACCAAACAATGAGCAGTTCTTC. This rearrangement joins TRBV28 to TRBJ2-1; no firm D call. With 5 bases removed from V and 5 bases from J, the gap between germline ends came to 10 bases. Germline CDR1 is MDHEN and CDR2 is SYDVKM. The CDR3 is 13 amino acids.

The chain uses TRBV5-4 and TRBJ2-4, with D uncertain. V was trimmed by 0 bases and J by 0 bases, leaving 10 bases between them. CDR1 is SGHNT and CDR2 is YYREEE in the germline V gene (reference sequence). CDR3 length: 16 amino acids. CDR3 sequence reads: CASSLGGGAAKNIQYF. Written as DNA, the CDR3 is TGTGCCAGCAGCTTGGGTGGCGGTGCAGCCAAAAACATTCAGTACTTC.

The CDR3 here is CASSMNVVNYGYTF. CDR3 nucleotides: TGTGCCAGTAGTATGAACGTCGTTAACTATGGCTACACCTTC. This chain links TRBV19 with TRBJ1-2; no clear D. Germline lookup yields CDR1 LNHDA and CDR2 SQIVND (reference sequence). The length of the CDR3 is 14 residues. V dropped 3 bases and J dropped 1 base, with 9 bases sitting between them.

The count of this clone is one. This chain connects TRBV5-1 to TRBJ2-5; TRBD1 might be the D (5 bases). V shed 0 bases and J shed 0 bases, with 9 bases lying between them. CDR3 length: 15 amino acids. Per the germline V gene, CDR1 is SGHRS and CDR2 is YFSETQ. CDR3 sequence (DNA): TGCGCCAGCAGCTTGGTCAGGGCTAACCAAGAGACCCAGTACTTC. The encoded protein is CASSLVRANQETQYF.